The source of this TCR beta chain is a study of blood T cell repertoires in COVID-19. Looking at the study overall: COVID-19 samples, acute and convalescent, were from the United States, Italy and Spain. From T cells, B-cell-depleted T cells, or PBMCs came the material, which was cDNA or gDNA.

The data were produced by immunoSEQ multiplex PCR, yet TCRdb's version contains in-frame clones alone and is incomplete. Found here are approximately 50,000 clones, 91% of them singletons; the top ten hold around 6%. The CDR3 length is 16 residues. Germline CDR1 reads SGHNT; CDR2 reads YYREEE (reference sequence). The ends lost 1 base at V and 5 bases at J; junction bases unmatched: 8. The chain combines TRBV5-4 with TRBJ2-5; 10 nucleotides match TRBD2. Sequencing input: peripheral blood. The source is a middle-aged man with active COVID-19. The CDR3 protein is CASSLRTSGKGETQYF. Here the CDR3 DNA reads TGTGCCAGCAGCTTGAGGACTAGCGGCAAAGGGGAGACCCAGTACTTC.